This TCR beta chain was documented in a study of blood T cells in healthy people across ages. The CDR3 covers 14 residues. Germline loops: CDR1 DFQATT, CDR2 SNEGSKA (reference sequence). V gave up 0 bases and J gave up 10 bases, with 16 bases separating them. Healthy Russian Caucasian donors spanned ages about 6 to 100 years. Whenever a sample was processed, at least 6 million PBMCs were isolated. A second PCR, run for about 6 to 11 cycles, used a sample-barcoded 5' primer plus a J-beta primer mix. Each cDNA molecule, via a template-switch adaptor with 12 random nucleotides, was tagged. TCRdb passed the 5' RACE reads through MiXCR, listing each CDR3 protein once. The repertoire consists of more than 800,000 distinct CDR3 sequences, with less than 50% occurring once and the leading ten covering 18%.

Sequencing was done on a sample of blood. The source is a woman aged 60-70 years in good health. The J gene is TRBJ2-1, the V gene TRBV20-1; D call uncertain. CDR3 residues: CSARDMAHYSEQFF. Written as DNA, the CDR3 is TGCAGTGCTAGAGATATGGCTCATTACTCGGAGCAGTTCTTC.